The TCR beta chain under discussion was sequenced for a study of blood T cell repertoires in COVID-19. Across the whole study: Samples came from the United States, Italy and Spain, spanning acute and convalescent COVID-19. T cells, B-cell-depleted T cells, or PBMCs provided the cDNA or gDNA that served as material.

The germline gives CDR1 SGHRS, CDR2 YFSETQ. The ends were cut back, 0 bases at V and 6 bases at J, with 12 bases in the middle. This CDR3 is 14 amino acids long. In the original processing: Estimation of nucleated cell counts relied on the amplification of reference gene primers. Clones were read by immunoSEQ multiplex PCR, and TCRdb kept only the in-frame ones, dropping some. The DNA gave D and trimming, while V, J and clone size come from that table. The sample yields under 50,000 clones, more than 70% seen once. The sequence derives from a man between 45 and 60 years old with active COVID-19. The source material was peripheral blood. V gene TRBV5-1 combines with J gene TRBJ1-1, with D possibly TRBD1 on 6 matching bases. The DNA of the CDR3 is TGCGCCAGCAGCTTGGATCCTCAGGGGTCTGAAGCTTTCTTT. Its translation is CASSLDPQGSEAFF.